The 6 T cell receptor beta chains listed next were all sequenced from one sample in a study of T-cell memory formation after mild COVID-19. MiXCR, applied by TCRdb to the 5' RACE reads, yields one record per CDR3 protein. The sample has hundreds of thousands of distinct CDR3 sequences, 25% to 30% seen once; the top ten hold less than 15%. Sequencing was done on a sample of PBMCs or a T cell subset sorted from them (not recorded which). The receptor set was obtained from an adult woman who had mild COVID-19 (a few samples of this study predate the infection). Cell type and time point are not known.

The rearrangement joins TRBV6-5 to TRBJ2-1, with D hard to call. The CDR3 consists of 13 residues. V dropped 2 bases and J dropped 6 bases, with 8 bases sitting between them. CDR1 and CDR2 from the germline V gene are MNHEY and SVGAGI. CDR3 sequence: CASSYVPSNEQFF. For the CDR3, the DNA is TGTGCCAGCAGTTACGTCCCCTCCAATGAGCAGTTCTTC.

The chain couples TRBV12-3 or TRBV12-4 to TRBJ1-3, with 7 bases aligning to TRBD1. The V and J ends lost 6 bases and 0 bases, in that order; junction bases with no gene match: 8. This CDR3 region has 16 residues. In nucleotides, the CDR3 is TGTGCCAGCAGGGCTCAGGGGGGGATCTCTGGAAACACCATATATTTT. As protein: CASRAQGGISGNTIYF.

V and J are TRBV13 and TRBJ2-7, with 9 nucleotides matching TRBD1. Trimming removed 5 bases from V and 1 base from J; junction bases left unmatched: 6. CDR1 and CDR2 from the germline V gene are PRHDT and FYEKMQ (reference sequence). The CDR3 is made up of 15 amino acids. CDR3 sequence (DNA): TGTGCCAGCAGCCGGGGGGACAGGGATTCCTACGAGCAGTACTTC. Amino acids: CASSRGDRDSYEQYF. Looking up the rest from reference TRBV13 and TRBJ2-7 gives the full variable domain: AAGVIQSPRHLIKEKRETATLKCYPIPRHDTVYWYQQGPGQDPQFLISFYEKMQSDKGSIPDRFSAQQFSDYHSELNMSSLELGDSALYFCASSRGDRDSYEQYFGPGTRLTVT.

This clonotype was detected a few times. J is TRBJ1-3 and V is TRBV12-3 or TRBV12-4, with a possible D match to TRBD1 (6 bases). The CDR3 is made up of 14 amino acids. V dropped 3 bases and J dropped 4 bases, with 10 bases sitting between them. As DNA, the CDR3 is TGTGCCAGCAGTTTTGGGGGCGCCGGAAACACCATATATTTT. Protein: CASSFGGAGNTIYF.

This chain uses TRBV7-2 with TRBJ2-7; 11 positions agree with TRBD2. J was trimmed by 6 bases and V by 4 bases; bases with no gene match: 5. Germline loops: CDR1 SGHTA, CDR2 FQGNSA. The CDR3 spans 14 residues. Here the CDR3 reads CASSSTSGRAEQYF. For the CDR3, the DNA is TGTGCCAGCAGCTCCACTAGCGGGAGAGCCGAGCAGTACTTC.

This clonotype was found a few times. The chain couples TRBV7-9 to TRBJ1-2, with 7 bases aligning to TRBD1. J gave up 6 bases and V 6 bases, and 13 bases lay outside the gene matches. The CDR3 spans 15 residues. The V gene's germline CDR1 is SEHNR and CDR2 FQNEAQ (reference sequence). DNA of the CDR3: TGTGCCAGCAGTCTAACTGGGACAGCCTTGGATGGCTACACCTTC. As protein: CASSLTGTALDGYTF.